This T cell receptor beta chain was obtained from a study of T cell responses to AZD1222 COVID-19 vaccine. Study-wide findings and caveats: The span of vaccine-associated CD4 TCRs extended across spike, with dominance at 160-218 and 743-854. Just a handful of AZD1222 recipients tested seropositive at baseline. Clonal diversity may have been underestimated, and the donors were mostly white British, with more females than males.

The assay was immunoSEQ multiplex PCR, and TCRdb's table has in-frame clones only and misses some. The sample consists of about 64,000 clones, around nine tenths of them appearing once. The germline V gene has CDR1 KGHSH and CDR2 LQKENI. The CDR3 spans 14 residues. Trimming removed 3 bases from V and 0 bases from J, with 8 bases in between. This clone was picked up one time. The antigen is unknown. The source was peripheral blood, collected 28 days after the second dose of the MenACWY control vaccine. The TCR was taken from an adult who received the MenACWY meningococcal vaccine as a control. V gene TRBV18 combines with J gene TRBJ1-1; no firm D call. The CDR3 DNA sequence: TGTGCCAGCTCACCTACAGTCTTGAACACTGAAGCTTTCTTT. The encoded protein is CASSPTVLNTEAFF. The full variable domain, rest sourced from reference TRBV18 and TRBJ1-1, is NAGVMQNPRHLVRRRGQEARLRCSPMKGHSHVYWYRQLPEEGLKFMVYLQKENIIDESGMPKERFSAEFPKEGPSILRIQQVVRGDSAAYFCASSPTVLNTEAFFGQGTRLTVV.